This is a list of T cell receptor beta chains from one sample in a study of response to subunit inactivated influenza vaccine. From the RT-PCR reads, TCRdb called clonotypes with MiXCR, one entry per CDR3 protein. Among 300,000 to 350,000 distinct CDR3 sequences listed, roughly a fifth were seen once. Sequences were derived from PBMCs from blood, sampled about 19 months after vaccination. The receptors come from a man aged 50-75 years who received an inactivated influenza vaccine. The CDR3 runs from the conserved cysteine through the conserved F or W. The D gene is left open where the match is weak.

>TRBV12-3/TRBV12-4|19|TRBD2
CASSSNRLAGFAGTDTQYF
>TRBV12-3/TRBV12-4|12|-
CASSTTGFSYTF
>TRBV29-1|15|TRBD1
CSVDYRGRRENEQYF
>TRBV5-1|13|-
CASSLVQFQTQYF
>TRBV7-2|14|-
CASSLSGKNQPQHF
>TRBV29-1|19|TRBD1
CSVLLLGYRGSAGANVLTF
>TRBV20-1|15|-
CSASLGASLNEKLFF
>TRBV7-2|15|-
CASSWDGRMNTEAFF
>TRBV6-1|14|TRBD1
CASSDRDRHTEAFF
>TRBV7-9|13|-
CASSQIAATEAFF
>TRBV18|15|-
CASSPFERVGPEAFF
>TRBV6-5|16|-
CASSYKRTFSTDTQYF
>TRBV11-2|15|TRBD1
CASSLAWTGNYGYTF
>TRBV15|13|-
CATSAAGGTEAFF
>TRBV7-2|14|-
CASSMGLPYNEQFF
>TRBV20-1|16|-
CSASPLAWGPGQPQHF
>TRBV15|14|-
CATSRTRTDYEQYF
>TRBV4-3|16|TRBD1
CASSDRTGADIGGYTF
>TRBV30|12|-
CAWSGDAAEAFF
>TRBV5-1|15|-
CASSLSRDRPDTQYF
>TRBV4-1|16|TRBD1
CASSQDRGRGSPEAFF
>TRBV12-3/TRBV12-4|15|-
CASSLGRLSSYEQYF
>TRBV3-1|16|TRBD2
CASSQTSGGGTGELFF
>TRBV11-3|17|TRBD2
CASSLGGLADAQETQYF
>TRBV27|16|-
CASSLFSSGSGDEQFF
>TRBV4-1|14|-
CASSQGRVNQPQHF
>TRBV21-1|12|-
CASTPTGEKLFF
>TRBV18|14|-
CASSIEGRGEAQHF
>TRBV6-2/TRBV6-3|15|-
CASSYSPTRGFEQYF
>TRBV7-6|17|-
CASSLVGRAVTNEKLFF
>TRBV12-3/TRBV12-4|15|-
CASSLAGLLNTEAFF
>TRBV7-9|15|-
CASSRWAAMNTEAFF
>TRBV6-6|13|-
CASSSSDRLEQYF
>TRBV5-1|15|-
CASSLDVGGHSEAFF
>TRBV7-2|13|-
CASSSGVYTEAFF
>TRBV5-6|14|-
CASSRGTLQETQYF
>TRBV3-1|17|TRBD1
CASSRSPDRAGANVLTF
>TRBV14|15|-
CASSQERGYGNTIYF
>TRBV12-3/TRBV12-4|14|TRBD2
CASRKAGGTYEQYF
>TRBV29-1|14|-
CSALRSRTQETQYF
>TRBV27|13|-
CASSPGLGDTQYF
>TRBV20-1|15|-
CSARETSYSNQPQHF
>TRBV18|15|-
CASSTYGASNQPQHF
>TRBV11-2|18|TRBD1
CASSLNIGQGGFWEKLFF
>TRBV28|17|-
CASSHQHLVSGANVLTF
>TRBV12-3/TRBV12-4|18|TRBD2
CASSFGLAGSSDTGELFF
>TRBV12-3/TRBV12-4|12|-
CASSLTGRGYTF
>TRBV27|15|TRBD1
CASRSGQVDNSPLHF
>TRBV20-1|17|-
CSARADPGVIEVYGYTF
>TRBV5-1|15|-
CASSPGVQGGDTQYF
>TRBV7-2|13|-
CASSFTMGYEQYF